This T cell receptor beta chain was captured in a study of cytomegalovirus exposure and HLA in healthy donors. Overall study context: Of all 400 or so donors who were genotyped, roughly 83% belonged to the Caucasian-associated ancestry cluster.

Use of 60 Vbeta and 13 Jbeta primers characterized the PCR. Data came from immunoSEQ multiplex PCR; TCRdb stores just in-frame clones and leaves some out. The data show roughly 290,000 clones, roughly 89% seen once. Findings and caveats of the study: Listed as cytomegalovirus-associated were 150 to 200 TCR beta chains. Cytomegalovirus status, reportedly, was diagnosed with high specificity and sensitivity by the classifier.

As regards this clone: The target antigen is unknown.

The CDR3 covers 14 residues. The germline CDR1 and CDR2 sequences are KGHSH and LQKENI. V was pared by 3 bases and J by 1 base, with 9 bases between. This TCR came from a woman in her late teens or twenties in good health and CMV-seronegative. Material: PBMCs. This chain uses TRBV18 with TRBJ1-1; possible D gene TRBD1, 6 bases. In nucleotides, the CDR3 is TGTGCCAGCTCACCTCGACAGGAGAACACTGAAGCTTTCTTT. Translated: CASSPRQENTEAFF.